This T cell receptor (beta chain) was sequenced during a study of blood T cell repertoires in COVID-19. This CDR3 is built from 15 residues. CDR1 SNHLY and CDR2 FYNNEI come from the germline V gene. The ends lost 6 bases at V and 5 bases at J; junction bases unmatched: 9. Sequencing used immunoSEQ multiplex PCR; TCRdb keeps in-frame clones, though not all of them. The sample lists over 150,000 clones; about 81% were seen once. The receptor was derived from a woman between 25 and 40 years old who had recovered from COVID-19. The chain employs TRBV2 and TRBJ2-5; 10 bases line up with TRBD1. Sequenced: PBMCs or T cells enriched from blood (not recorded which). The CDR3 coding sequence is TGTGCCAGCAGCCGAGACAGGGGGCGCGGGGAGACCCAGTACTTC. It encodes CASSRDRGRGETQYF.